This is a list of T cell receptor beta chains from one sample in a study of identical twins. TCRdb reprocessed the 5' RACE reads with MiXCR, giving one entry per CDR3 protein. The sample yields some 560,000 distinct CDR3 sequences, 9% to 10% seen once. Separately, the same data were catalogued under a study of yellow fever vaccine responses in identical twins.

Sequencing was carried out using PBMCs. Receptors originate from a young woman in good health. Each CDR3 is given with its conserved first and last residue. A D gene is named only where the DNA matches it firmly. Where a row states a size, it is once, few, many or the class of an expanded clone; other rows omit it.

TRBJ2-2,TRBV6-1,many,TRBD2,CASSLLAAQNTGELFF,TGTGCCAGCAGTCTCCTAGCGGCCCAAAACACCGGGGAGCTGTTTTTT
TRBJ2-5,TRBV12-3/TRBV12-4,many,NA,CASSGDEGGETQYF,TGTGCCAGCAGTGGTGATGAGGGTGGAGAGACCCAGTACTTC
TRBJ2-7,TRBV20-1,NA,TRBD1,CSAWDRSYEQYF,TGCAGTGCTTGGGACAGATCCTACGAGCAGTACTTC
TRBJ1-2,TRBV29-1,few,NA,CSSGPSGYTF,TGCAGCTCCGGACCTTCTGGCTACACCTTC
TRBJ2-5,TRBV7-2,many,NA,CASGPGGETQYF,TGTGCCTCAGGCCCAGGGGGGGAGACCCAGTACTTC
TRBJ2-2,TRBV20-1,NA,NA,CSARDVTRVNTGELFF,TGCAGTGCTAGAGATGTCACACGAGTGAACACCGGGGAGCTGTTTTTT
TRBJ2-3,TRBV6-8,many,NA,CASSYVVGISDTQYF,TGTGCCAGCAGTTACGTTGTGGGAATTTCGGATACGCAGTATTTT
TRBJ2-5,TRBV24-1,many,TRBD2,CATSVAGQETQYF,TGTGCCACCAGTGTAGCGGGGCAAGAGACCCAGTACTTC
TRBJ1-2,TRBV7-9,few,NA,CASSLERQERIYGYTF,TGTGCCAGCAGCTTAGAACGGCAGGAGAGAATCTATGGCTACACCTTC
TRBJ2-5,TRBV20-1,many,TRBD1,CRLGTGGEETQYF,TGCAGGCTAGGGACAGGGGGGGAAGAGACCCAGTACTTC
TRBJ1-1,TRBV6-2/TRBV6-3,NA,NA,CASRPGIPTEAFF,TGTGCCAGCAGGCCAGGTATTCCCACTGAAGCTTTCTTT
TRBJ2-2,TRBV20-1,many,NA,CSARDQGTPNTGELFF,TGCAGTGCTAGAGATCAGGGGACCCCGAACACCGGGGAGCTGTTTTTT
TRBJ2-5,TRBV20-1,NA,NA,CSARSSMTQYF,TGCAGTGCTAGATCCTCCATGACCCAGTACTTC
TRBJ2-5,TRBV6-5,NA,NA,CASSYGAGAKETQYF,TGTGCCAGCAGTTACGGGGCGGGGGCGAAAGAGACCCAGTACTTC
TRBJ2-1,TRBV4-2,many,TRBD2,CASSQVTAGGFSNEQFF,TGTGCCAGCAGCCAAGTTACAGCGGGAGGGTTTAGCAATGAGCAGTTCTTC
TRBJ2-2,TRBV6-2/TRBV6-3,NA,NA,CASSVTGGGELFF,TGTGCCAGCAGTGTAACCGGTGGCGGGGAGCTGTTTTTT
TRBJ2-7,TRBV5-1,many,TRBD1,CASSPSGGKTYEQYF,TGCGCCAGCAGCCCGTCAGGGGGCAAAACCTACGAGCAGTACTTC
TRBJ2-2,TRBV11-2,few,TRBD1,CASSHGRGSNTGELFF,TGTGCCAGCAGCCACGGCAGGGGGTCGAACACCGGGGAGCTGTTTTTT
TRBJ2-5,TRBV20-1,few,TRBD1,CSAPGGGFQETQYF,TGCAGTGCTCCAGGGGGCGGATTTCAGGAGACCCAGTACTTC
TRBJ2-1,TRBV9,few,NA,CASSVPANNEQFF,TGTGCCAGCAGCGTCCCCGCCAACAATGAGCAGTTCTTC
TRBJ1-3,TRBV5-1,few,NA,CASSLYPISGNTIYF,TGCGCCAGCAGCTTGTATCCCATCTCTGGAAACACCATATATTTT
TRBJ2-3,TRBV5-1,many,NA,CASSLAPKDTQYF,TGCGCCAGCAGCTTGGCCCCAAAAGATACGCAGTATTTT
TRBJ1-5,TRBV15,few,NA,CATSTDRRGQPQHF,TGTGCCACCAGTACAGACAGGCGCGGTCAGCCCCAGCATTTT
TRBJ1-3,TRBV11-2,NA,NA,CASSFGGLVSGNTIYF,TGTGCCAGCAGCTTTGGTGGATTAGTCTCTGGAAACACCATATATTTT
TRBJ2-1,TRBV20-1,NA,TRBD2,CCARTHLAGVVHNEQFF,TGCTGTGCTAGAACCCATCTAGCGGGAGTAGTACACAATGAGCAGTTCTTC
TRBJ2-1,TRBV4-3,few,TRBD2,CASSQEPSGSSYNEQFF,TGCGCCAGCAGCCAAGAGCCTAGCGGTAGCTCCTACAATGAGCAGTTCTTC
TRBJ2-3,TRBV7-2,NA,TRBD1,CASSLGTGYGTDTQYF,TGTGCCAGCAGCTTAGGGACAGGGTATGGCACAGATACGCAGTATTTT
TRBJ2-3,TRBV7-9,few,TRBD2,CASSFVAGSTDTQYF,TGTGCCAGCAGCTTCGTAGCGGGGAGCACAGATACGCAGTATTTT
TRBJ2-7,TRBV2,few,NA,CASRYEPGQFYEQYF,TGTGCCAGCAGGTATGAGCCGGGACAATTCTACGAGCAGTACTTC
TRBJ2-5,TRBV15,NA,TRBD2,CATSSPSGRDQETQYF,TGTGCCACCAGCAGCCCTAGCGGGAGGGACCAAGAGACCCAGTACTTC
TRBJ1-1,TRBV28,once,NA,CASSPYGRGGGNTEAFF,TGTGCCAGCAGCCCCTACGGTAGAGGGGGAGGGAACACTGAAGCTTTCTTT
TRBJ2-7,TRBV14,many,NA,CASSQRNEQYF,TGTGCCAGCAGCCAGAGGAACGAGCAGTACTTC
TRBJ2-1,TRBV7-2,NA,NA,CASSLGAGSSSYNEQFF,TGTGCCAGCAGCTTAGGGGCAGGCTCTAGCTCCTACAATGAGCAGTTCTTC
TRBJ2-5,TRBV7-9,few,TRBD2,CASSTGLTKETQYF,TGTGCCAGCAGCACGGGACTAACTAAAGAGACCCAGTACTTC
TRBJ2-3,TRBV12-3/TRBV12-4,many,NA,CASSFLGGTDTQYF,TGTGCCAGCAGTTTCTTGGGGGGCACAGATACGCAGTATTTT
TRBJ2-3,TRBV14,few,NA,CASSPDSLDTQYF,TGTGCCAGCAGCCCGGACTCTTTGGATACGCAGTATTTT
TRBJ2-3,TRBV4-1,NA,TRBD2,CASSQVAGGEIRTDTQYF,TGCGCCAGCAGCCAAGTCGCCGGGGGGGAGATACGCACAGATACGCAGTATTTT